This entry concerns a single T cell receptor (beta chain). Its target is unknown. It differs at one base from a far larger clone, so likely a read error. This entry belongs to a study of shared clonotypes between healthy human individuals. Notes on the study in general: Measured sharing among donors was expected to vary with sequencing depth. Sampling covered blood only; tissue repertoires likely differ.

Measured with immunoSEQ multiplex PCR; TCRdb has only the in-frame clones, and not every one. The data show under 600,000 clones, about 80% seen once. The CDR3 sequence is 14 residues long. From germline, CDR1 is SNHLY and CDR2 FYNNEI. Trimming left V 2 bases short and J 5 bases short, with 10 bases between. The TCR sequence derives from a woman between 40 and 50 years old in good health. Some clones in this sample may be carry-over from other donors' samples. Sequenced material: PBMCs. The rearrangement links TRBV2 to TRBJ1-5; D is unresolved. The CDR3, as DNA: TGTGCCAGCAGTGAATTGGGCAGCGATCAGCCCCAGCATTTT. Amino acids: CASSELGSDQPQHF.